In its sample, the clone carrying this TCR beta chain was seen a few times. Produced via immunoSEQ multiplex PCR; TCRdb's table is partial and in-frame only. The data contain 95,000 to 100,000 clones, more than 85% of them singletons. The data belong to a study of T cell changes during pregnancy in multiple sclerosis. The germline CDR1 and CDR2 sequences are SGHNT and YYREEE (reference sequence). There are 14 residues in the CDR3. V gave up 1 base and J gave up 2 bases, with 9 bases separating them. Sequencing used peripheral blood, obtained in the second trimester of pregnancy. The chain combines TRBV5-4 with TRBJ1-1; D is unresolved. This TCR was sampled from a female donor with multiple sclerosis, enrolled in a pregnancy study. CDR3 coding DNA: TGTGCCAGCAGCTTGTCCGTCACAAACACTGAAGCTTTCTTT. Its translation is CASSLSVTNTEAFF.